Each of the 28 T cell receptor beta chains below was sequenced from the same sample in a study of vaccination and CD4 T cells after COVID-19. These receptors' targets are unknown. CD4+ T cells that had been cultured provided DNA sequenced with the Oncomine TCR Beta short-read assay. TCRdb reanalysed the PCR reads using MiXCR and keeps one entry per CDR3 protein. The sample consists of roughly 14,000 distinct CDR3 sequences, 45% to 50% of them appearing once. Treatment reported: roughly ten-day PBMC culture with coronavirus spike peptide pools or control peptides (ViraFEST assay). Sequencing used cultured CD4+ T cells from blood, obtained after SARS-CoV-2 vaccination. The receptor source for this set is a human donor with COVID-19.

The chain is built from TRBV6-4 and TRBJ1-6; TRBD1 aligns across 9 bases. The CDR3 loop spans 17 amino acids. Germline V gene sequence: CDR1 MRHNA, CDR2 SNTAGT. Germline trimming cut 4 bases from V and 9 bases from J; bases unmatched to any gene: 13. In DNA form, the CDR3 reads TGTGCCAGCAGTGCAAGCTCCCCGGACAGGGGAGTTTCACCCCTCCACTTT. Encoded protein: CASSASSPDRGVSPLHF.

This clonotype was counted between two and nine times. This rearrangement joins TRBV20-1 to TRBJ2-7; perhaps TRBD2 as D (5 bases). The CDR3 spans 13 residues. V was trimmed by 3 bases and J by 6 bases, leaving 15 bases between them. Germline V CDR1 and CDR2: DFQATT, SNEGSKA (reference sequence). CDR3 sequence (DNA): TGCAGTGCTAGGATTCCGGGGTACGGCGAGCAGTACTTC. This translates into CSARIPGYGEQYF.

This clonotype has a handful of counts. The chain recombines TRBV20-1 with TRBJ1-2; unclear D gene. The germline CDR1 and CDR2 sequences are DFQATT and SNEGSKA (reference sequence). Trimming cost V 3 bases and J 6 bases, with 14 bases left between them. This CDR3 has 13 residues. The CDR3 loop is CSASVSPTHGYTF. As DNA, the CDR3 is TGCAGTGCTAGCGTAAGCCCGACCCATGGCTACACCTTC.

The V call is TRBV6-1, the J call TRBJ2-2; tentative D call: TRBD1 (6 bases). The CDR3 spans 12 residues. Trimming removed 9 bases from V and 5 bases from J, with 10 bases in between. CDR1 and CDR2 from the germline V gene are MNHNS and SASEGT. CDR3: CASYQGTGELFF. The DNA for the CDR3 is TGTGCCAGTTACCAGGGGACCGGGGAGCTGTTTTTT.

CDR3 coding DNA: TGTGCCAGCAGCATGAGGGATATGAATTCACCCCTCCACTTT. It translates to CASSMRDMNSPLHF. V and J are TRBV5-4 and TRBJ1-6; D remains unclear. V was trimmed by 4 bases and J by 7 bases, leaving 12 bases between them. Looked up from germline, CDR1 is SGHNT and CDR2 is YYREEE (reference sequence). The CDR3 length is 14 residues.

This chain uses TRBV20-1 with TRBJ1-5; D not resolved. Per the germline V gene, CDR1 is DFQATT and CDR2 is SNEGSKA (reference sequence). The V gene lost 3 bases and the J gene lost 7 bases, with 19 bases spanning the gap. The CDR3 covers 15 residues. The CDR3 loop reads CSASLPPRSGQPQHF. The DNA of the CDR3 is TGCAGTGCTAGCCTCCCTCCGCGGAGCGGACAGCCCCAGCATTTT.

The V call is TRBV19, the J call TRBJ1-1; D may be TRBD1 (6 bases). V was clipped by 5 bases and J by 5 bases, with 12 bases between them. CDR1 is LNHDA, CDR2 SQIVND, per germline (reference sequence). This CDR3 comprises 13 residues. CDR3 DNA: TGTGCCAGTAGTGACAGGAGGGCGACTGAAGCTTTCTTT. Translating it yields CASSDRRATEAFF.

The V gene is TRBV20-1, the J gene TRBJ1-2; no clear D gene. Germline lookup yields CDR1 DFQATT and CDR2 SNEGSKA (reference sequence). The germline V and J ends were trimmed by 4 bases and 0 bases, with 6 bases remaining between them. The CDR3 extends over 12 amino acids. The CDR3 bases are TGCAGTGCTACAAAAGCTAACTATGGCTACACCTTC. This translates into CSATKANYGYTF.

This clonotype was seen a few times. The chain uses TRBV7-8 and TRBJ1-5; a possible D gene is TRBD1 (5 bases). The CDR3 covers 16 residues. V dropped 5 bases and J dropped 1 base, with 15 bases sitting between them. Germline V gene lookup returns CDR1 SGHVS and CDR2 FQNEAQ. Written as DNA, the CDR3 is TGTGCCAGCAGCGCATCAGGGAGCGGCAGCAATCAGCCCCAGCATTTT. This translates into CASSASGSGSNQPQHF.

The chain couples TRBV6-4 to TRBJ1-2, with D unresolved. V lost 7 bases and J lost 8, with 20 bases in between. The germline gives CDR1 MRHNA, CDR2 SNTAGT. The CDR3 is 14 amino acids. The CDR3 region is CASTDEEGLGGYTF. The DNA for the CDR3 is TGTGCCAGCACCGACGAGGAGGGTCTGGGGGGCTACACCTTC.

In its sample, this clonotype was seen a few times. This sequence joins TRBV7-9 and TRBJ2-7; TRBD2 matches at 12 bases. CDR1 and CDR2 from the germline V gene are SEHNR and FQNEAQ (reference sequence). Trimming removed 3 bases from V and 0 bases from J; junction bases left unmatched: 3. The CDR3 runs to 16 residues. The CDR3 sequence: CASSFGLAGSSYEQYF. DNA of the CDR3: TGTGCCAGCAGCTTCGGACTAGCGGGAAGCTCCTACGAGCAGTACTTC.

The rearrangement joins TRBV9 to TRBJ1-2, with D possibly TRBD1 on 5 matching bases. V gave up 2 bases and J gave up 7 bases, with 9 bases separating them. The CDR3 has 12 amino acids. Germline CDR1 and CDR2: SGDLS and YYNGEE. Here the CDR3 reads CASSVPGTGYTF. The CDR3 region has the DNA TGTGCCAGCAGCGTCCCAGGGACTGGCTACACCTTC.

The chain couples TRBV12-3 or TRBV12-4 to TRBJ2-5, with 7 bases lining up with TRBD1. The V gene end was trimmed by 10 bases and the J gene end by 5 bases; junction bases not matched to a gene: 13. There are 14 residues in the CDR3. DNA of the CDR3: TGTGCCACCTTACAGGGGAAGGAGGAGGAGACCCAGTACTTC. This gives the protein CATLQGKEEETQYF.

This clonotype appeared a few times. Sequence at one end of the junction differs from germline and may be a read error. The chain couples TRBV19 to TRBJ1-6, with a weak D call TRBD1 (6 bases). Germline lookup yields CDR1 LNHDA and CDR2 SQIVND (reference sequence). The CDR3 runs 14 residues. The CDR3 nucleotides are TGTGCCAGTAGTTTAGACAGGTCCAATTCACCCCTCCACTTT. It yields the protein CASSLDRSNSPLHF.

This clonotype was counted a few times. The rearrangement links TRBV19 to TRBJ1-2; D is ambiguous. This CDR3 is built from 15 residues. Germline CDR1 LNHDA, CDR2 SQIVND (reference sequence). Trimming took 6 bases from V and 6 from J, leaving 20 bases between them. CDR3 sequence: CASSQRRAVNNGYTF. CDR3 nucleotides: TGTGCCAGTAGCCAACGGAGGGCGGTGAACAATGGCTACACCTTC.

This clonotype occurred once. This chain joins TRBV18 and TRBJ1-1, with a possible D match to TRBD1 (5 bases). The CDR3 covers 16 residues. V was clipped by 3 bases and J by 1 base, with 15 bases between them. Germline V gene data show CDR1 as KGHSH and CDR2 as LQKENI. The CDR3 nucleotides read TGTGCCAGCTCACCCCTGACAGACTGGAAGAACACTGAAGCTTTCTTT. Translated, it gives CASSPLTDWKNTEAFF. The full variable domain, in which reference TRBV18 and TRBJ1-1 provide the parts outside the CDR3, is NAGVMQNPRHLVRRRGQEARLRCSPMKGHSHVYWYRQLPEEGLKFMVYLQKENIIDESGMPKERFSAEFPKEGPSILRIQQVVRGDSAAYFCASSPLTDWKNTEAFFGQGTRLTVV.

The chain is built from TRBV5-8 and TRBJ2-2; D not certain. The CDR3 totals 14 residues. The germline V gene encodes CDR1 SGHTS and CDR2 YDEGEE. The V end lost 4 bases, the J end lost 7 bases, and 14 bases lay between the germline ends. The CDR3 here is CASSGMTGNGELFF. The DNA for the CDR3 is TGTGCCAGCAGCGGAATGACTGGGAACGGGGAGCTGTTTTTT.

The chain is built from TRBV5-8 and TRBJ2-3; D is perhaps TRBD2 (6 bases). Germline V gene sequence: CDR1 SGHTS, CDR2 YDEGEE. V was cut by 7 bases and J by 0 bases, with 15 bases left in between. The length of the CDR3 is 15 residues. The CDR3 spells CASCFRGTSTDTQYF. The CDR3 DNA sequence: TGTGCCAGCTGTTTTCGGGGGACTAGCACAGATACGCAGTATTTT.

The count of this clonotype is one. The CDR3 spells CASSLTQSYEQYF. The CDR3 DNA is TGTGCCAGCAGCTTGACTCAGTCCTACGAGCAGTACTTC. The J gene is TRBJ2-7, the V gene TRBV5-4; D is unclear. Germline V gene lookup returns CDR1 SGHNT and CDR2 YYREEE (reference sequence). This CDR3 comprises 13 residues. Trimming pared 1 base from V and 1 base from J, leaving 6 bases between.

This clonotype was seen only a few times. This chain connects TRBV7-8 to TRBJ2-7, with no clear D. Germline V gene lookup returns CDR1 SGHVS and CDR2 FQNEAQ. Trimming pared 1 base from V and 2 bases from J, leaving 3 bases between. This CDR3 has 12 amino acids. This CDR3 is CASSLGAYEQYF. CDR3 DNA sequence: TGTGCCAGCAGCTTAGGAGCCTACGAGCAGTACTTC.

The J gene is TRBJ1-2, the V gene TRBV6-1; the D gene is possibly TRBD1 (6 bases). CDR3 length equals 16 residues. Germline-derived CDR1 and CDR2 are MNHNS and SASEGT. Trimming took 6 bases from V and 3 from J, leaving 20 bases between them. CDR3 sequence (DNA): TGTGCCAGCAGCACCACCGGGACACCTCTTGACTATGGCTACACCTTC. It is translated as CASSTTGTPLDYGYTF.

V usage is TRBV10-3 and J usage is TRBJ2-5, with TRBD2 identical over 14 bases. V shed 2 bases, J shed 9 bases, and the junction held 8 bases outside the gene matches. The germline V gene has CDR1 ENHRY and CDR2 SYGVKD. CDR3 length equals 16 residues. The CDR3 DNA reads TGTGCCATCAGTGAGGGACTAGCGGGGGGTAGCGGGGCCCAGTACTTC. Its protein product is CAISEGLAGGSGAQYF.

This chain uses TRBV12-3 or TRBV12-4 with TRBJ1-5; D not resolved. Trimming stripped 5 bases from V and 7 bases from J, with 18 bases between. The CDR3 sequence is 15 residues long. The CDR3, as DNA: TGTGCCAGCAGTGCGACCGGTGTTGGTCAACAGCCCCAGCATTTT. Translation: CASSATGVGQQPQHF.

This chain links TRBV19 with TRBJ1-2; TRBD1 matches 7 bases. Germline-derived CDR1 and CDR2 are LNHDA and SQIVND (reference sequence). The CDR3 is 15 amino acids. J gave up 3 bases and V 3 bases, and 7 bases lay outside the gene matches. This chain's CDR3 is CASSMPRRGDYGYTF. CDR3 nucleotide sequence: TGTGCCAGTAGTATGCCCCGCAGGGGGGACTATGGCTACACCTTC.

The V and J genes are TRBV18 and TRBJ1-1; D is possibly TRBD1 (6 bases). Germline assignment: CDR1 KGHSH and CDR2 LQKENI. Trimming stripped 6 bases from V and 1 base from J, with 15 bases between. The length of the CDR3 is 15 residues. CDR3: CASSPQTGRNTEAFF. CDR3 nucleotide sequence: TGTGCCAGCTCCCCCCAGACAGGAAGGAACACTGAAGCTTTCTTT. The full variable domain, in which reference TRBV18 and TRBJ1-1 provide the parts outside the CDR3, is NAGVMQNPRHLVRRRGQEARLRCSPMKGHSHVYWYRQLPEEGLKFMVYLQKENIIDESGMPKERFSAEFPKEGPSILRIQQVVRGDSAAYFCASSPQTGRNTEAFFGQGTRLTVV.

The genes are TRBV11-3 and TRBJ1-1; D remains ambiguous. This CDR3 has 13 amino acids. Trimming left V 4 bases short and J 2 bases short, with 8 bases between. CDR1 SGHNT and CDR2 YENEEA come from the germline V gene. DNA of the CDR3: TGTGCCAGCAGCTATACAGTAAACACTGAAGCTTTCTTT. This translates into CASSYTVNTEAFF.

Note on this clonotype: One end of the junction fails to match germline, which may point to a read error. In DNA form, the CDR3 reads TGTGCCAGCAGTTACTTACCCTTGGGACAGCTCTATGGCCACACCTTC. Protein: CASSYLPLGQLYGHTF. The V gene is TRBV6-5, the J gene TRBJ1-2; 7 nucleotides match TRBD1. The CDR3 spans 16 residues. CDR1 and CDR2 (germline): MNHEY, SVGAGI.

This clonotype turned up a few times. The chain carries TRBV19 and TRBJ1-5; TRBD1 might be the D (6 bases). This CDR3 contains 17 residues. Trimming shortened V by 7 bases and J by 3 bases, and 22 bases separated the two germline ends. Germline-derived CDR1 and CDR2 are LNHDA and SQIVND (reference sequence). CDR3 bases: TGTGCCAGTAAGGAGGGTTGGGACACCTTAAACAATCAGCCCCAGCATTTT. Translated, it gives CASKEGWDTLNNQPQHF.